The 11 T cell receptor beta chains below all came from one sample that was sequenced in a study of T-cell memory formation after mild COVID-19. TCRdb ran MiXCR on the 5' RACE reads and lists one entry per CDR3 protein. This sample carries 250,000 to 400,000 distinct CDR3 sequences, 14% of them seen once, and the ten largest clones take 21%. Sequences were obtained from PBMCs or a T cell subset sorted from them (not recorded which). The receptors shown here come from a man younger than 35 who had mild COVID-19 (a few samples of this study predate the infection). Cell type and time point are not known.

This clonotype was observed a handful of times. Here the CDR3 DNA reads TGTGCCAGCAGCTTAGCTAGGGAAGGCACTGAAGCTTTCTTT. Protein sequence: CASSLAREGTEAFF. This rearrangement joins TRBV7-8 to TRBJ1-1; D unclear. V lost 0 bases, J lost 4 bases, and 9 bases lay in between. Germline V gene lookup returns CDR1 SGHVS and CDR2 FQNEAQ. The CDR3 is 14 residues long.

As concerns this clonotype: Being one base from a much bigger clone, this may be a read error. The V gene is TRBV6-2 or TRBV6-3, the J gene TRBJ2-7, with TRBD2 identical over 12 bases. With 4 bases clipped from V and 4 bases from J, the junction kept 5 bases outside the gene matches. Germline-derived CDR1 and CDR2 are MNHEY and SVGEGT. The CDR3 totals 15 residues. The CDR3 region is CASSSGLAGHYEQYF. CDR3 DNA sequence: TGTGCCAGCAGTTCCGGACTAGCGGGGCATTACGAGCAGTACTTC.

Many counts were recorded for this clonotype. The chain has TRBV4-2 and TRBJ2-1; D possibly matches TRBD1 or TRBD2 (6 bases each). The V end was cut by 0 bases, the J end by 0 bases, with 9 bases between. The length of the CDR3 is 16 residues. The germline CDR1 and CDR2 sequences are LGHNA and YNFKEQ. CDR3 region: CASSQDPGASYNEQFF. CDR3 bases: TGTGCCAGCAGCCAAGATCCGGGGGCCTCCTACAATGAGCAGTTCTTC.

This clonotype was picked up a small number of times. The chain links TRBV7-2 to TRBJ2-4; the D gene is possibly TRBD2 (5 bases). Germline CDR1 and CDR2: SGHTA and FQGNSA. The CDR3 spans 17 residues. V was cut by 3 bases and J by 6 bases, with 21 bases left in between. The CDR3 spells CASSFLSGSLEGNIQYF. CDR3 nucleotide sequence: TGTGCCAGCAGCTTCCTCTCGGGGTCCCTAGAGGGAAACATTCAGTACTTC.

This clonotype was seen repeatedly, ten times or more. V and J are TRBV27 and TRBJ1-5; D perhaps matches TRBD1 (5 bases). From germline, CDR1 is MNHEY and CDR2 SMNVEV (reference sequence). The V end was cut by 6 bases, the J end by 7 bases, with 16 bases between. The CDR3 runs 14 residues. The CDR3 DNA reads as TGTGCCAGCAGCCACGGACAAATGGGCCAGCCCCAGCATTTT. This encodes CASSHGQMGQPQHF.

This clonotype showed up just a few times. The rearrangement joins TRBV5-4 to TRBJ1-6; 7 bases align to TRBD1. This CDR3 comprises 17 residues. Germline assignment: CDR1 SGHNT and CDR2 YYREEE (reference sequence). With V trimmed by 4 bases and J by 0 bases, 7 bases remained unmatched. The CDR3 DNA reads TGTGCCAGCAGCCCGGGACAGCTGAGCTCCTATAATTCACCCCTCCACTTT. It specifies CASSPGQLSSYNSPLHF.

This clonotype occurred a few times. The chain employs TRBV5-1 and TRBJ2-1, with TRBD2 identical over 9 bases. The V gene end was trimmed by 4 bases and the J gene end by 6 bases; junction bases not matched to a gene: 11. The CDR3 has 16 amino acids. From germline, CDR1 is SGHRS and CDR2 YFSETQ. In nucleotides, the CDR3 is TGCGCCAGCAGCCCCCCGGGACTAGCTGCAGTCAATGAGCAGTTCTTC. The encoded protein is CASSPPGLAAVNEQFF.

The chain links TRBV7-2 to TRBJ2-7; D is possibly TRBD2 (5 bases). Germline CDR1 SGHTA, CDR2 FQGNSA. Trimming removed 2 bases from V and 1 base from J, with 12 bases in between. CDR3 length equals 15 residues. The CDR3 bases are TGTGCCAGCAGCTTAACCGCGGGTTCTTCCTACGAGCAGTACTTC. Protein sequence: CASSLTAGSSYEQYF.

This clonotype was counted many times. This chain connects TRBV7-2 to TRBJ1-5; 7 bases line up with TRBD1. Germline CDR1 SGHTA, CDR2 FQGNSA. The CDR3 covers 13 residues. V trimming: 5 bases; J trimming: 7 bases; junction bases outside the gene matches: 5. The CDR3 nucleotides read TGTGCCAGCAGCACTCAGGGGGACCAGCCCCAGCATTTT. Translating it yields CASSTQGDQPQHF. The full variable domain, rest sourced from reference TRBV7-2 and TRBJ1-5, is GAGVSQSPSNKVTEKGKDVELRCDPISGHTALYWYRQSLGQGLEFLIYFQGNSAPDKSGLPSDRFSAERTGGSVSTLTIQRTQQEDSAVYLCASSTQGDQPQHFGDGTRLSIL.

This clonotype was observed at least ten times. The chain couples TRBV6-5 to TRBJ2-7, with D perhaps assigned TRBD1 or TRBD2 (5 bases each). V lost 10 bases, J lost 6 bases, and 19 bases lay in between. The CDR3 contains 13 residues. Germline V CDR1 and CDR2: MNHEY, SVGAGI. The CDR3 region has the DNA TGTGCCACTAGCCGGGACGGATTGGGCGAGCAGTACGTC. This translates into CATSRDGLGEQYV.

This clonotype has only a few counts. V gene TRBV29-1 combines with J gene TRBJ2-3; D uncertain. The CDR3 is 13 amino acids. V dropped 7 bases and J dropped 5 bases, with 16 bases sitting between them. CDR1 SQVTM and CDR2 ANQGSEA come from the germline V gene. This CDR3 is CSARALEVDTQYF. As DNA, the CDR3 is TGCAGCGCCCGGGCCTTAGAAGTAGATACGCAGTATTTT.